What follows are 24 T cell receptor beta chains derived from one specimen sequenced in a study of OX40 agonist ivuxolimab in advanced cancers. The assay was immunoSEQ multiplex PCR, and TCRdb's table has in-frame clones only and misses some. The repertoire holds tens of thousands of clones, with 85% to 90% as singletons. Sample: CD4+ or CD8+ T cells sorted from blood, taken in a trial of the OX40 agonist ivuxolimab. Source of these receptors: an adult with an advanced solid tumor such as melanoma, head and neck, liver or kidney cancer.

The CDR3 here is CASSQDGATEAFF. The DNA for the CDR3 is TGCGCCAGCAGCCAAGATGGGGCCACTGAAGCTTTCTTT. The genes are TRBV4-3 and TRBJ1-1, with D possibly TRBD1 on 5 matching bases. V was shortened by 0 bases and J by 4 bases, with 6 bases between the two germline ends. The CDR3 runs 13 residues. Germline CDR1 LGHNA, CDR2 YSLEER.

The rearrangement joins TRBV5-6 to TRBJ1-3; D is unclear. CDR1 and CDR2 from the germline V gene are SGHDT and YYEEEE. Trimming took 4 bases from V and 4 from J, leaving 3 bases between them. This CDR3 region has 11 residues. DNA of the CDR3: TGTGCCAGCAGCCGCGGAAACACCATATATTTT. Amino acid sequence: CASSRGNTIYF.

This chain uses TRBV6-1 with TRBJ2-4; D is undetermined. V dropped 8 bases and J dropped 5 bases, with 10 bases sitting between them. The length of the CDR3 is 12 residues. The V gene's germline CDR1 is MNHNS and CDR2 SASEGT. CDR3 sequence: CASLHGENIQYF. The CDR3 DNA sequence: TGTGCCAGCCTACACGGCGAAAACATTCAGTACTTC.

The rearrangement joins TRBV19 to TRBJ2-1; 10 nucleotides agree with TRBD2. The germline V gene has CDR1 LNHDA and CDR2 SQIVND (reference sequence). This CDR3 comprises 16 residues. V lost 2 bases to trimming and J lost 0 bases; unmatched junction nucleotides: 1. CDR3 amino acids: CASSISSGGSYNEQFF. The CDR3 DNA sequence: TGTGCCAGTAGTATATCTAGCGGGGGCTCCTACAATGAGCAGTTCTTC.

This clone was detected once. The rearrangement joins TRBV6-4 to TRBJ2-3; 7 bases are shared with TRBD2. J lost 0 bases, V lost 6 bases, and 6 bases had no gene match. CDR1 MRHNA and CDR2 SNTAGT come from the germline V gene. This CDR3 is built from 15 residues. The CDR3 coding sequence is TGTGCCAGCAGAAGGGAGGGCCTTAGCACAGATACGCAGTATTTT. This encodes CASRREGLSTDTQYF.

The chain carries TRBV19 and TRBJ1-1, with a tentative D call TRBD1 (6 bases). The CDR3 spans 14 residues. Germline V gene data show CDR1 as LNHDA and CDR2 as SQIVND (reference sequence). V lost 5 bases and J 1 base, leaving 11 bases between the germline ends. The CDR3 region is CASSLQGSNTEAFF. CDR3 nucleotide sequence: TGTGCCAGTAGTTTACAGGGCTCGAACACTGAAGCTTTCTTT.

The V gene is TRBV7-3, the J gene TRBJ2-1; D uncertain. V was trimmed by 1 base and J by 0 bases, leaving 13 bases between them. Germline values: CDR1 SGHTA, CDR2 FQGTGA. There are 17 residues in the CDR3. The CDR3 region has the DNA TGTGCCAGCAGCTTAATGAATCCGGGTAGCTCCTACAATGAGCAGTTCTTC. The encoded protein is CASSLMNPGSSYNEQFF.

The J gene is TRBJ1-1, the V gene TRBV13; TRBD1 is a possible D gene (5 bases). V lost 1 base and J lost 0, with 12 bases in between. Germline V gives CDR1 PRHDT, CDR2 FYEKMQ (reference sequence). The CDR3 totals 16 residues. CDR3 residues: CASSLEGVAMNTEAFF. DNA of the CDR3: TGTGCCAGCAGCTTAGAAGGGGTGGCAATGAACACTGAAGCTTTCTTT.

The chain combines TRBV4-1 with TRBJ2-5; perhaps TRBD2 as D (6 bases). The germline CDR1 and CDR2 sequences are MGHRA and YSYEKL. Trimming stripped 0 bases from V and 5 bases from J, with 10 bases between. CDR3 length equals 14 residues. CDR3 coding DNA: TGCGCCAGCAGCCAAGACTCTCTAGCGGAGACCCAGTACTTC. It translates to CASSQDSLAETQYF.

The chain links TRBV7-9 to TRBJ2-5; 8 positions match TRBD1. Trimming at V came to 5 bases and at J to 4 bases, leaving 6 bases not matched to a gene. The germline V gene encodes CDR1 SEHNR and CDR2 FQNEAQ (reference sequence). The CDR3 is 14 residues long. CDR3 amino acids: CASSPRTGLETQYF. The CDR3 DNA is TGTGCCAGCAGCCCCCGGACAGGGTTAGAGACCCAGTACTTC.

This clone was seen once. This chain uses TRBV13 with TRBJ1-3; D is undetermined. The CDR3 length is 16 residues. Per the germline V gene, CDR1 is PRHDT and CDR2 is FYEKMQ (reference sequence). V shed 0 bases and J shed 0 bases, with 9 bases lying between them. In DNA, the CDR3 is TGTGCCAGCAGCTTAGGCCTTCCTGTCTCTGGAAACACCATATATTTT. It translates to CASSLGLPVSGNTIYF. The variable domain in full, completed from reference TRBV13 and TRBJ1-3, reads AAGVIQSPRHLIKEKRETATLKCYPIPRHDTVYWYQQGPGQDPQFLISFYEKMQSDKGSIPDRFSAQQFSDYHSELNMSSLELGDSALYFCASSLGLPVSGNTIYFGEGSWLTVV.

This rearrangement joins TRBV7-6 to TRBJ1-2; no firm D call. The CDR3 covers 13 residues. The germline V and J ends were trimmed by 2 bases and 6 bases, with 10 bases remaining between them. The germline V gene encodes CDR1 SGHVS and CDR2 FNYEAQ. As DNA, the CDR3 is TGTGCCAGCAGCTTAAGCGGACCGAATGGCTACACCTTC. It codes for CASSLSGPNGYTF. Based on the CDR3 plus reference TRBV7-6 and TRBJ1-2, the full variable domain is GAGVSQSPRYKVTKRGQDVALRCDPISGHVSLYWYRQALGQGPEFLTYFNYEAQQDKSGLPNDRFSAERPEGSISTLTIQRTEQRDSAMYRCASSLSGPNGYTFGSGTRLTVV.

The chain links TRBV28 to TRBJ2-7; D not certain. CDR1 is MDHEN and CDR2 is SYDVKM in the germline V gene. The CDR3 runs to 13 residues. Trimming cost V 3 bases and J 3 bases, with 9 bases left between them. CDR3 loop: CASSFSGVYEQYF. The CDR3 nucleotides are TGTGCCAGCAGTTTTTCAGGAGTCTACGAGCAGTACTTC.

The CDR3 region is CATSRVLAGVWQETQYF. The CDR3 DNA sequence: TGTGCCACCAGCAGAGTACTAGCGGGGGTTTGGCAAGAGACCCAGTACTTC. The gene calls are TRBV15 and TRBJ2-5, with 11 positions matching TRBD2. The germline gives CDR1 LNHNV, CDR2 YYDKDF (reference sequence). V gave up 1 base and J gave up 2 bases; unmatched junction bases: 6. This CDR3 region has 17 residues.

The CDR3 nucleotides are TGTGCCAGTAGTATGGGACAGCACTACGAGCAGTACTTC. Translating it yields CASSMGQHYEQYF. The chain recombines TRBV19 with TRBJ2-7; 7 bases align to TRBD1. Germline trimming cut 3 bases from V and 3 bases from J; bases unmatched to any gene: 2. Germline assignment: CDR1 LNHDA and CDR2 SQIVND (reference sequence). CDR3 length: 13 amino acids.

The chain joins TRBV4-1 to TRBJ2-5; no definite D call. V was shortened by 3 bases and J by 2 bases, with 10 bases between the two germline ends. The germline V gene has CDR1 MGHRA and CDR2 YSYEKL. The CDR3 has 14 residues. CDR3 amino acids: CASSQVREQETQYF. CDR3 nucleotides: TGCGCCAGCAGCCAGGTGAGAGAGCAAGAGACCCAGTACTTC.

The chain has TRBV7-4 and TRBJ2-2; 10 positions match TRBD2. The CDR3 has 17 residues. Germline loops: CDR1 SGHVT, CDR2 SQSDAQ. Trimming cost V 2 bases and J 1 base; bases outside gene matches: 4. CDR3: CASSLKREGRNTGELFF. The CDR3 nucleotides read TGTGCCAGCAGCTTAAAGCGGGAGGGCCGGAACACCGGGGAGCTGTTTTTT.

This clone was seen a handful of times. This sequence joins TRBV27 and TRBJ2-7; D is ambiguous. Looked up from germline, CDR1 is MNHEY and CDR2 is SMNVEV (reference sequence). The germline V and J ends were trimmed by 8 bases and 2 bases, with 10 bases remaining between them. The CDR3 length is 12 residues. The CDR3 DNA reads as TGTGCCAGCGGCCTTGGACCCTACGAGCAGTACTTC. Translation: CASGLGPYEQYF.

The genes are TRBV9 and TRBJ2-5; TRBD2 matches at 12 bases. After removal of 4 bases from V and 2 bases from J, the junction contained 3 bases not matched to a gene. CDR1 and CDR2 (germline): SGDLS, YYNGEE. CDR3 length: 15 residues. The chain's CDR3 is CASSQGLAGQETQYF. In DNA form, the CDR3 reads TGTGCCAGCAGCCAAGGACTAGCGGGACAAGAGACCCAGTACTTC.

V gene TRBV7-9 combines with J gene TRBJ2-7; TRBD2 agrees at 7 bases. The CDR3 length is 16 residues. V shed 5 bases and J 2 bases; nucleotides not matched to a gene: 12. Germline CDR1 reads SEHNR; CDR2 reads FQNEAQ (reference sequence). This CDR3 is CASSQSKTSATYEQYF. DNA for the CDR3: TGTGCCAGCAGCCAATCGAAAACTAGCGCAACCTACGAGCAGTACTTC.

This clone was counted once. Written as DNA, the CDR3 is TGTGCCATCAGTGTGGGGGGGTCCACTGAAGCTTTCTTT. Amino acid sequence: CAISVGGSTEAFF. The chain couples TRBV10-3 to TRBJ1-1, with D possibly being TRBD1 (5 bases). Trimming removed 4 bases from V and 4 bases from J, with 10 bases in between. In germline, CDR1 is ENHRY, CDR2 SYGVKD. This CDR3 has 13 residues.

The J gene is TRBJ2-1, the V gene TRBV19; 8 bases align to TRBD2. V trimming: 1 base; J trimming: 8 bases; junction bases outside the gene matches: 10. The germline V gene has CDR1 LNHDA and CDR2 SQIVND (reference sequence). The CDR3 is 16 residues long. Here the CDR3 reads CASSIVPRLASDEQFF. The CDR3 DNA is TGTGCCAGTAGTATAGTCCCACGACTAGCGTCGGATGAGCAGTTCTTC.

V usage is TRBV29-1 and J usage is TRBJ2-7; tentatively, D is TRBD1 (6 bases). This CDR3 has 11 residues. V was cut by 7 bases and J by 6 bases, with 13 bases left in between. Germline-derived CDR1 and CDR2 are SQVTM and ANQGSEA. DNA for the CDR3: TGCAGCGCCCGCACAGGGAGCGAGCAGTACTTC. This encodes CSARTGSEQYF.

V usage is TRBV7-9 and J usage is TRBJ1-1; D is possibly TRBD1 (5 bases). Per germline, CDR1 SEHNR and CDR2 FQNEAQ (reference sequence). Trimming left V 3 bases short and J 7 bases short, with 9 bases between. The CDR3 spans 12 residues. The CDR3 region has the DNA TGTGCCAGCAGCTTTGGGGCCCGTGAAGCTTTCTTT. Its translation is CASSFGAREAFF. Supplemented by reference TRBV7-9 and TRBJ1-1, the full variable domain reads DTGVSQNPRHKITKRGQNVTFRCDPISEHNRLYWYRQTLGQGPEFLTYFQNEAQLEKSRLLSDRFSAERPKGSFSTLEIQRTEQGDSAMYLCASSFGAREAFFGQGTRLTVV.